This T cell receptor beta chain was recorded in a study of siplizumab effects on memory and regulatory T cells. Germline CDR1 and CDR2: SGHDT and YYEEEE. The V gene lost 3 bases and the J gene lost 2 bases, with 8 bases spanning the gap. This CDR3 spans 13 amino acids. On this clone itself: Its antigen is not known.

Broader study findings: Greater diversity than memory cells seemed evident in naive T cells, which also appeared to be major alloresponse contributors. The study found that siplizumab significantly reduced alloreactive sequences traceable to unstimulated CD4+ memory cells.

Assay used: immunoSEQ multiplex PCR; TCRdb lists only in-frame clones, some missing. The table includes 99,000 or so clones, roughly 93% detected once. This chain links TRBV5-6 with TRBJ1-2, with a possible D match to TRBD1 (5 bases). The receptor comes from a human donor in good health. The sequenced material came from Tregs sorted from blood. DNA of the CDR3: TGTGCCAGCAGCTCGACAGCGAACTATGGCTACACCTTC. Protein product: CASSSTANYGYTF.